Listed below are T cell receptor beta chains from one sample, sequenced in a study of T cells in localized non-small cell lung cancer. Sequencing used immunoSEQ multiplex PCR; TCRdb keeps in-frame clones, though not all of them. Of 2,000 or so clones detected, approximately 25% appear once; the ten largest clones hold around 8%. This specimen consisted of lung tumor tissue, obtained before any cancer treatment. The receptors here all came from a woman aged 35 to 70 with stage III squamous cell lung carcinoma. Both conserved end residues are part of each CDR3. A D gene is named only where the DNA matches it firmly. Rows give clone size only sometimes, using once, few, many, or a class for an expanded clone.

abundance,d_gene,v_gene,j_gene,CDR3nt,CDR3aa
.,.,TRBV5-1,TRBJ1-1,TGCGCCAGCAGCGCGACAGTCCAAAACACTGAAGCTTTCTTT,CASSATVQNTEAFF
.,.,TRBV29-1,TRBJ2-7,TGCAGCGTTGGTCTAACCCGGAACCACGAGCAGTACTTC,CSVGLTRNHEQYF
.,.,TRBV12-5,TRBJ1-5,TGTGCTAGTGGTTTGGGCGAAGGTCCCAATCAGCCCCAGCATTTT,CASGLGEGPNQPQHF
.,TRBD1,TRBV6-8,TRBJ1-6,TGTGCCAGCAGTACCTTAGGGACAGGGAATAATTCACCCCTCCACTTT,CASSTLGTGNNSPLHF
few,.,TRBV13,TRBJ2-3,TGTGCCAGCAGCTTAGCGGGGGAAGATACGCAGTATTTT,CASSLAGEDTQYF
.,.,TRBV18,TRBJ2-7,TGTGCCAGCTCACAATCCGGGCCGACCTACGAGCAGTACTTC,CASSQSGPTYEQYF
medium-sized,.,TRBV12-5,TRBJ1-5,TGTGCCAGCGGCCCTGAGGGATACAATCAGCCCCAGCATTTT,CASGPEGYNQPQHF
.,.,TRBV18,TRBJ1-2,TGTGCCAGCTCCACCAACCACGGGGCTTATGGCTACACCTTC,CASSTNHGAYGYTF
.,TRBD1,TRBV11-3,TRBJ2-7,TGTGCCAGCACCTCCGCACAGGGGGCCCACGAGCAGTACTTC,CASTSAQGAHEQYF
.,.,TRBV11-3,TRBJ2-3,TGTGCCAGCAGCTTGGATCCCCAGGGGTATACAGATACGCAGTATTTT,CASSLDPQGYTDTQYF
.,.,TRBV14,TRBJ1-6,TGTGCCAGCAGCCAAGTGGGACAAAGGAATTCACCCCTCCACTTT,CASSQVGQRNSPLHF
.,.,TRBV30,TRBJ2-2,TGTGCCTGGAGTCCGTTGGCCGGGGAGCTGTTTTTT,CAWSPLAGELFF
.,TRBD2,TRBV30,TRBJ2-3,TGTGCCTGGAAGGCTAGCGGGGGTCATGATACGCAGTATTTT,CAWKASGGHDTQYF
.,.,TRBV15,TRBJ2-7,TGTGCCACCAGCACGGACAGACGGGGTACCCACGAGCAGTACTTC,CATSTDRRGTHEQYF
.,.,TRBV5-1,TRBJ1-4,TGCGCCAGCAGCTTGGATTCCGGGCCAAGGGGTGAAAAACTGTTTTTT,CASSLDSGPRGEKLFF
.,TRBD1,TRBV10-2,TRBJ1-3,TGCGCCAGCAGTCCCGGGACAGCTGGAAACACCATATATTTT,CASSPGTAGNTIYF
.,TRBD1,TRBV29-1,TRBJ2-1,TGCAGCGTTGGACAGGGTTACAATGAGCAGTTCTTC,CSVGQGYNEQFF
.,.,TRBV10-2,TRBJ2-1,TGCGCCAGCAGTAGAGGGTACAATGAGCAGTTCTTC,CASSRGYNEQFF
once,TRBD1,TRBV5-1,TRBJ1-1,TGCGCCAGCAGCTCACAGGGGGATATGAACACTGAAGCTTTCTTT,CASSSQGDMNTEAFF
.,.,TRBV9,TRBJ1-1,TGTGCCATAGGACGGCTGAACACTGAAGCTTTCTTT,CAIGRLNTEAFF
large,.,TRBV29-1,TRBJ2-1,TGCAGCGTTGACGGGACCTACAATGAGCAGTTCTTC,CSVDGTYNEQFF
few,.,TRBV7-1,TRBJ1-1,TGTGCCAGCAGCTTAGTCGCCAGAGGGACCGCAATGAACACTGAAGCTTTCTTT,CASSLVARGTAMNTEAFF
.,.,TRBV18,TRBJ1-1,TGTGCCAGCTCCATAGACCCCGGCAGAGCTTTCTTT,CASSIDPGRAFF
.,.,TRBV28,TRBJ2-7,TGTGCCAGCACTTCCACACTCTACGAGCAGTACTTC,CASTSTLYEQYF
medium-sized,.,TRBV11-3,TRBJ1-1,TGTGCCAGCAGCTTGGAGTTGTGGAACACTGAAGCTTTCTTT,CASSLELWNTEAFF
few,TRBD2,TRBV11-3,TRBJ2-1,TGTGCCAGCAGCTCCAGACCCCGACTAGCGGGGTCTTACAATGAGCAGTTCTTC,CASSSRPRLAGSYNEQFF
few,.,TRBV30,TRBJ1-2,TGTGCCTGGAGTGTACGTGACAGGTTAGCTGGCTACACCTTC,CAWSVRDRLAGYTF
few,.,TRBV16,TRBJ2-7,TGTGCCAGCAGCGGCCCGGGAGCCTACGAGCAGTACTTC,CASSGPGAYEQYF
medium-sized,.,TRBV11-3,TRBJ1-6,TGTGCCAGCAGCTTAGGAGGGGACTACCATAATTCACCCCTCCACTTT,CASSLGGDYHNSPLHF
few,.,TRBV6-8,TRBJ2-1,TGTGCCAGCGGAGGAAGGAGGGGAAAATCGGTTGGCAATGAGCAGTTCTTC,CASGGRRGKSVGNEQFF
few,.,TRBV2,TRBJ2-6,TGTGCCAGCAGTGTGGGGCACTTCTCTGGGGCCAACGTCCTGACTTTC,CASSVGHFSGANVLTF
few,.,TRBV18,TRBJ1-1,TGTGCCAGCTCACCATCGAAGAACACTGAAGCTTTCTTT,CASSPSKNTEAFF
.,TRBD1,TRBV19,TRBJ1-5,TGTGCCAGTAGTATAGGGACAGGGGGGAATCAGCCCCAGCATTTT,CASSIGTGGNQPQHF
medium-sized,.,TRBV9,TRBJ1-2,TGTGCCAGCAGCGGAGCCCCACAGCTAGCCCTTAGGCTTAACTATGGCTACACCTTC,CASSGAPQLALRLNYGYTF
.,.,TRBV6-8,TRBJ2-3,TGTGCCAGCGGTGGGGGCCCCACAGATACGCAGTATTTT,CASGGGPTDTQYF
.,.,TRBV11-3,TRBJ1-1,TGTGCCAGCAGTCTAAACAGGGCCAGGAACACTGAAGCTTTCTTT,CASSLNRARNTEAFF
.,.,TRBV19,TRBJ2-7,TGTGCCAGTAGTATAGTTGCGGCAAACCACGAGCAGTACTTC,CASSIVAANHEQYF
.,TRBD1,TRBV29-1,TRBJ1-6,TGCAGCGTTACTGTCCCTGGACAGGGGAAAGACTCACCCCTCCACTTT,CSVTVPGQGKDSPLHF
.,.,TRBV28,TRBJ1-3,TGTGCCAGCAGTCCCCCCGTCGGGACGGACTCTGGAAACACCATATATTTT,CASSPPVGTDSGNTIYF
large,.,TRBV30,TRBJ1-4,TGTGCCTGGACCCCACAGGCAAATAATGAAAAACTGTTTTTT,CAWTPQANNEKLFF
.,.,TRBV4-1,TRBJ1-1,TGCGCCAGCAGCCAAGGGGACACTGAAGCTTTCTTT,CASSQGDTEAFF
.,.,TRBV11-3,TRBJ2-7,TGTGCCAGCAGCTTGGTCCCCAGCGCCTACGAGCAGTACTTC,CASSLVPSAYEQYF
.,TRBD1,TRBV10-1,TRBJ2-7,TGCGCCAGCAGTGTCGGGACAGGGGTCCCCTACGAGCAGTACTTC,CASSVGTGVPYEQYF
few,.,TRBV6-8,TRBJ1-1,TGTGCCATCAGCCAAAGGGGAGGGGGGATGACTGAAGCTTTCTTT,CAISQRGGGMTEAFF
few,.,TRBV19,TRBJ1-2,TGTGCCAGTAGTTCGGTGGAGGGCTACACCTTC,CASSSVEGYTF
few,TRBD2,TRBV11-3,TRBJ2-1,TGTGCCAGCAGCCATCTAGCGGGGGGGCTAGGTGAGCAGTTCTTC,CASSHLAGGLGEQFF
few,.,TRBV28,TRBJ1-5,TGTGCCAGCAGTTTAGAAGGGGCCAGAGGGCCCCAGCATTTT,CASSLEGARGPQHF
.,.,TRBV30,TRBJ1-1,TGTGCCTGGAAAGTCGGCGGACTTGAAGCTTTCTTT,CAWKVGGLEAFF
few,.,TRBV11-3,TRBJ1-1,TGTGCCAGCAGCCCCGGGACCGCTGGGACTGAAGCTTTCTTT,CASSPGTAGTEAFF
few,.,TRBV12-2,TRBJ1-1,.,CATASWAEGTEAFF
.,.,TRBV18,TRBJ2-7,TGTGCCAGCTCACCAAATTCTGACGCTGGCCACGAGCAGTACTTC,CASSPNSDAGHEQYF
medium-sized,TRBD2,TRBV11-3,TRBJ2-5,TGTGCCAGCAGCTTGGCCGGAGCGGGGGGCATAGAGACCCAGTACTTC,CASSLAGAGGIETQYF